The entry below describes one T cell receptor beta chain. Its antigen is still unknown. The data were taken from a study of neoadjuvant anti-PD-1 for oral cavity cancer. Whole-study findings and limits: Non-responders to neoadjuvant nivolumab had significantly more clonal PBMC T cells than responders.

The CDR3 extends over 16 amino acids. Germline V gives CDR1 LGHNA, CDR2 YNFKEQ. J gave up 5 bases and V 0 bases, and 6 bases lay outside the gene matches. This sample's time point: after neoadjuvant nivolumab, at surgical resection. Patients had newly diagnosed, untreated stage II-IVA oral cavity squamous cell carcinoma. Analysis of PBMCs was direct, with no culture step. Clones were read by immunoSEQ multiplex PCR, and TCRdb kept only the in-frame ones, dropping some. The sample contains about 32,000 clones, around four fifths of which appear only once. The sequencing used PBMCs, collected after nivolumab (anti-PD-1) treatment. The receptor was isolated from a person aged 40 to 85 with oral cavity squamous cell carcinoma. The chain recombines TRBV4-2 with TRBJ2-1, with TRBD2 matching over 8 bases. The DNA for the CDR3 is TGTGCCAGCAGCCAAGATAGAGCGGGGGACCACAATGAGCAGTTCTTC. Translation: CASSQDRAGDHNEQFF.